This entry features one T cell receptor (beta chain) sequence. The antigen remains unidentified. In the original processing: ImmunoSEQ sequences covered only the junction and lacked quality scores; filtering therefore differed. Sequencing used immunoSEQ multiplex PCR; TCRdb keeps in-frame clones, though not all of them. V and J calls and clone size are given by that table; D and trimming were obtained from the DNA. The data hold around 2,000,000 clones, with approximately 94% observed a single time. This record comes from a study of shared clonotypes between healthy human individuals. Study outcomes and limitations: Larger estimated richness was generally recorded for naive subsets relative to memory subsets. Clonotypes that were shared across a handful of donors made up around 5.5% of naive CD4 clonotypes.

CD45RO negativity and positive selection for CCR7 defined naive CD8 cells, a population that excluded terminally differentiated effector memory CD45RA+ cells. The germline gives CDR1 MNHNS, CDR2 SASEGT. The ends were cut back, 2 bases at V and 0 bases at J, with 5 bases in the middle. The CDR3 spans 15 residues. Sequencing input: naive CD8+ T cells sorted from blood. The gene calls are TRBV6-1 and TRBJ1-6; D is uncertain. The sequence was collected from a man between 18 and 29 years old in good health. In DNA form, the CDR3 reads TGTGCCAGCAGTGAAAGCGTCTCCTATAATTCACCCCTCCACTTT. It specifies CASSESVSYNSPLHF.